The rows below give T cell receptor beta chains drawn from one sample of a study of radiation and T cells in renal cell carcinoma. The method was immunoSEQ multiplex PCR; TCRdb's version includes in-frame clones alone and lacks a portion of them. The top ten hold about 3% of the sample, which has approximately 120,000 clones, approximately 82% seen once. The sample consisted of blood, taken from a patient whose treatment included radiotherapy and nephrectomy. These TCRs come from a woman in her sixties or seventies with renal cell carcinoma. Both conserved end residues are part of each CDR3. D genes are given only for firm matches. Clone size is stated in some rows and not others, as once, few, many or a class when expanded.

TRBJ1-5 | few | TRBV7-8 | . | CASSSRVVGSNQPQHF | TGTGCCAGCAGCTCACGGGTGGTGGGGAGCAATCAGCCCCAGCATTTT
TRBJ1-2 | . | TRBV7-6 | . | CASSLFEARGYTF | TGTGCCAGCAGCTTATTCGAGGCTCGTGGCTACACCTTC
TRBJ2-1 | . | TRBV29-1 | . | CSVPPVNEQFF | TGCAGCGTCCCCCCCGTGAATGAGCAGTTCTTC
TRBJ2-5 | . | TRBV7-6 | TRBD1 | CASSSIGQGASETQYF | TGTGCCAGCAGCTCAATCGGACAGGGGGCATCAGAGACCCAGTACTTC
TRBJ1-4 | few | TRBV29-1 | TRBD1 | CSVGTGTTNEKLFF | TGCAGCGTTGGGACAGGGACAACTAATGAAAAACTGTTTTTT
TRBJ2-1 | once | TRBV6-5 | . | CASSYRRTGYNEQFF | TGTGCCAGCAGTTACCGGAGAACAGGCTACAATGAGCAGTTCTTC
TRBJ2-7 | . | TRBV19 | . | CASSIAGAGAYEQYF | TGTGCCAGTAGTATAGCCGGAGCTGGGGCCTACGAGCAGTACTTC
TRBJ1-2 | . | TRBV21-1 | . | CASSHWDRGSANYGYTF | TGTGCCAGCAGCCACTGGGACAGGGGGTCAGCTAACTATGGCTACACCTTC
TRBJ2-2 | . | TRBV10-3 | . | CATSQIGVNTGELFF | TGTGCCACCTCCCAAATAGGGGTAAACACCGGGGAGCTGTTTTTT
TRBJ2-7 | few | TRBV13 | . | CASSFFGNSYEQYF | TGTGCCAGCAGCTTTTTCGGGAACAGCTACGAGCAGTACTTC
TRBJ1-1 | . | TRBV7-8 | . | CASSFSPPGTEAFF | TGTGCCAGCAGCTTTAGTCCCCCCGGCACTGAAGCTTTCTTT
TRBJ2-7 | . | TRBV7-9 | TRBD1 | CASSLEAGGSYEQYF | TGTGCCAGCAGCTTAGAGGCAGGGGGTTCCTACGAGCAGTACTTC
TRBJ2-7 | . | TRBV27 | . | CASSLSGTFSYEQYF | TGTGCCAGCAGTTTATCCGGGACTTTCTCCTACGAGCAGTACTTC
TRBJ2-5 | . | TRBV4-1 | . | CASSLAPRRETQYF | TGCGCCAGCAGCCTGGCCCCCAGAAGGGAGACCCAGTACTTC
TRBJ1-5 | . | TRBV2 | . | CASSEEGGGQPQHF | TGTGCCAGCAGTGAAGAGGGTGGGGGTCAGCCCCAGCATTTT
TRBJ2-2 | . | TRBV27 | . | CASSRGTHTGELFF | TGTGCCAGCAGCCGTGGGACCCACACCGGGGAGCTGTTTTTT
TRBJ2-7 | once | TRBV6-1 | . | CASSEAGGFEQYF | TGTGCCAGCAGTGAAGCCGGAGGTTTCGAGCAGTACTTC